The 27 T cell receptor beta chains given below trace back to one sample, sequenced in a study of control samples from healthy donors and cancer patients. Repertoires were generated with immunoSEQ multiplex PCR, while TCRdb's copy carries only in-frame clones and drops some. The sample includes roughly 170,000 clones, 80% to 95% of them seen just once. Sequences were obtained from blood. The receptors originated from a woman aged 40 to 50 in good health.

The genes are TRBV19 and TRBJ2-4, with 10 bases identical to TRBD2. Trimming removed 2 bases from V and 7 bases from J; junction bases left unmatched: 2. The germline V gene has CDR1 LNHDA and CDR2 SQIVND (reference sequence). The CDR3 totals 14 residues. The CDR3 DNA is TGTGCCAGTAGTATAAAAGCGGGGGGGAACATTCAGTACTTC. Its protein product is CASSIKAGGNIQYF.

This clone appeared once. The chain is built from TRBV12-5 and TRBJ1-5; tentatively, D is TRBD1 (5 bases). Per germline, CDR1 LGHNT and CDR2 FRNRAP. The CDR3 totals 13 residues. The V and J ends lost 0 bases and 9 bases respectively, with 9 bases between them. CDR3 residues: CASGLVSQGPQHF. In DNA form, the CDR3 reads TGTGCTAGTGGTTTGGTTTCCCAGGGGCCCCAGCATTTT. Full variable domain (rest looked up from reference TRBV12-5 and TRBJ1-5): DARVTQTPRHKVTEMGQEVTMRCQPILGHNTVFWYRQTMMQGLELLAYFRNRAPLDDSGMPKDRFSAEMPDATLATLKIQPSEPRDSAVYFCASGLVSQGPQHFGDGTRLSIL.

This sequence joins TRBV2 and TRBJ2-5; D call uncertain. V was trimmed by 3 bases and J by 3 bases, leaving 2 bases between them. CDR1 and CDR2 (germline): SNHLY, FYNNEI. This CDR3 has 11 amino acids. The CDR3 DNA sequence: TGTGCCAGCAGTGACGAAGAGACCCAGTACTTC. It translates to CASSDEETQYF.

This chain links TRBV7-9 with TRBJ1-6, with D unresolved. This CDR3 spans 14 amino acids. Germline values: CDR1 SEHNR, CDR2 FQNEAQ (reference sequence). Trimming removed 3 bases at V and 8 bases at J, with 11 bases between. The CDR3 region is CASSLSLVDSPLHF. The DNA for the CDR3 is TGTGCCAGCAGCTTGTCCCTGGTGGATTCACCCCTCCACTTT.

The chain uses TRBV6-2 or TRBV6-3 and TRBJ1-2; D is perhaps TRBD1 (5 bases). The germline V gene encodes CDR1 MNHEY and CDR2 SVGEGT. V was cut by 4 bases and J by 0 bases, with 12 bases left in between. This CDR3 is 15 amino acids long. CDR3: CASSFNRRSNYGYTF. The CDR3 coding sequence is TGTGCCAGCAGTTTCAACAGGAGATCTAACTATGGCTACACCTTC.

The rearrangement uses TRBV27 and TRBJ1-5, with D possibly matching TRBD1 (5 bases). V dropped 3 bases and J dropped 6 bases, with 9 bases sitting between them. The CDR3 is made up of 13 amino acids. Germline values: CDR1 MNHEY, CDR2 SMNVEV (reference sequence). Written as DNA, the CDR3 is TGTGCCAGCAGTTTGGCCGGGGGTCAGCCCCAGCATTTT. Translated: CASSLAGGQPQHF.

The chain carries TRBV3-1 (or the pseudogene TRBV3-2) and TRBJ2-1, with D tentatively TRBD1 (6 bases). The V gene's germline CDR1 is LGHDT and CDR2 YNNKEL (reference sequence). V was clipped by 0 bases and J by 7 bases, with 10 bases between them. This CDR3 has 14 residues. The CDR3 bases are TGTGCCAGCAGCCAAGATTTAGGACAGAATGAGCAGTTCTTC. Amino acids: CASSQDLGQNEQFF.

CDR3 nucleotides: TGTGCCAGCAGCTTAGGGTGGGCAGGTGCCACTGAAGCTTTCTTT. As protein: CASSLGWAGATEAFF. The V call is TRBV7-8, the J call TRBJ1-1; D gene uncertain. The CDR3 runs 15 residues. Deletions cut 1 base from V and 4 bases from J, with 13 bases between. CDR1 and CDR2 from the germline V gene are SGHVS and FQNEAQ.

The chain employs TRBV18 and TRBJ2-1; 8 bases are a match to TRBD2. The V gene end was trimmed by 6 bases and the J gene end by 5 bases; junction bases not matched to a gene: 21. Per germline, CDR1 KGHSH and CDR2 LQKENI. CDR3 length: 19 residues. Here the CDR3 reads CASSRSWAPDAGGNNEQFF. CDR3 nucleotide sequence: TGTGCCAGCTCCCGAAGCTGGGCCCCGGATGCGGGGGGTAACAATGAGCAGTTCTTC.

A word on this clone: The sample carries other DNA sequences with the same CDR3. The chain combines TRBV3-1 (or the pseudogene TRBV3-2) with TRBJ2-7, with 8 bases matching TRBD1. Trimming removed 4 bases from V and 3 bases from J; junction bases left unmatched: 2. The germline V gene has CDR1 LGHDT and CDR2 YNNKEL (reference sequence). The CDR3 runs 13 residues. This CDR3 reads CASSRGQGYEQYF. The CDR3 coding sequence is TGTGCCAGCAGCCGAGGACAGGGCTACGAGCAGTACTTC.

This chain connects TRBV19 to TRBJ2-7; TRBD1 matches at 7 bases. The CDR3 spans 15 residues. V lost 5 bases to trimming and J lost 2 bases; unmatched junction nucleotides: 9. Germline V gene data show CDR1 as LNHDA and CDR2 as SQIVND (reference sequence). Written as DNA, the CDR3 is TGTGCCAGTAGTGTAGGTTACGGGACAGCCTACGAGCAGTACTTC. Its translation: CASSVGYGTAYEQYF. The variable domain in full, completed from reference TRBV19 and TRBJ2-7, reads DGGITQSPKYLFRKEGQNVTLSCEQNLNHDAMYWYRQDPGQGLRLIYYSQIVNDFQKGDIAEGYSVSREKKESFPLTVTSAQKNPTAFYLCASSVGYGTAYEQYFGPGTRLTVT.

This clone was seen a handful of times. V is TRBV27 and J is TRBJ1-2; D unresolved. V lost 0 bases, J lost 7 bases, and 9 bases lay in between. The CDR3 covers 13 residues. Germline V gene lookup returns CDR1 MNHEY and CDR2 SMNVEV (reference sequence). CDR3 in DNA: TGTGCCAGCAGTTTATCGATAATAGGTGGCTACACCTTC. Its protein is CASSLSIIGGYTF.

V gene TRBV4-2 combines with J gene TRBJ1-6, with D perhaps matching TRBD1 (5 bases). This CDR3 comprises 16 residues. Germline CDR1 LGHNA, CDR2 YNFKEQ. Trimming removed 0 bases from V and 5 bases from J, with 11 bases in between. CDR3 coding DNA: TGTGCCAGCAGCCAAGAAAGTAGGGGAGATAATTCACCCCTCCACTTT. This sequence encodes CASSQESRGDNSPLHF.

V is TRBV19 and J is TRBJ2-1; possible D gene TRBD1, 6 bases. The ends were cut back, 6 bases at V and 2 bases at J, with 14 bases in the middle. This CDR3 spans 15 amino acids. Per the germline V gene, CDR1 is LNHDA and CDR2 is SQIVND (reference sequence). The CDR3 nucleotides read TGTGCCAGTAGATCCACCGGGACACCCTACAATGAGCAGTTCTTC. Its protein product is CASRSTGTPYNEQFF.

This sequence joins TRBV6-5 and TRBJ1-6, with a possible D match to TRBD1 (5 bases). The CDR3 is made up of 15 amino acids. V shed 7 bases and J shed 10 bases, with 20 bases lying between them. Germline CDR1 and CDR2: MNHEY and SVGAGI. CDR3 loop: CASILTGTVKSPLHF. The CDR3 DNA follows: TGTGCCAGCATCCTTACCGGGACGGTTAAATCACCCCTCCACTTT.

The chain links TRBV12-3 or TRBV12-4 to TRBJ1-1, with D possibly TRBD1 on 5 matching bases. With 3 bases removed from V and 8 bases from J, the gap between germline ends came to 13 bases. CDR3 length: 13 amino acids. The CDR3 sequence: CASSFEQGMEAFF. The CDR3 nucleotides read TGTGCCAGCAGTTTTGAGCAGGGCATGGAAGCTTTCTTT.

The rearrangement links TRBV25-1 to TRBJ2-3; D is tentatively TRBD1 or TRBD2 (5 bases each). V lost 0 bases and J 6 bases, leaving 13 bases between the germline ends. CDR1 is MGHDK and CDR2 is SYGVNS in the germline V gene. The length of the CDR3 is 15 residues. The CDR3 DNA is TGTGCCAGCAGTGAATATCTCATCGGGGCGGATACGCAGTATTTT. Encoded protein: CASSEYLIGADTQYF. The whole variable domain, filled in from reference TRBV25-1 and TRBJ2-3, reads EADIYQTPRYLVIGTGKKITLECSQTMGHDKMYWYQQDPGMELHLIHYSYGVNSTEKGDLSSESTVSRIRTEHFPLTLESARPSHTSQYLCASSEYLIGADTQYFGPGTRLTVL.

This rearrangement joins TRBV5-4 to TRBJ2-7; D unclear. The CDR3 is 13 amino acids. Per the germline V gene, CDR1 is SGHNT and CDR2 is YYREEE (reference sequence). V lost 3 bases and J 2 bases, leaving 9 bases between the germline ends. The CDR3 loop is CASSSSNTYEQYF. In nucleotides, the CDR3 is TGTGCCAGCAGCTCCAGCAATACCTACGAGCAGTACTTC. Combining the CDR3 with reference TRBV5-4 and TRBJ2-7 gives the whole variable domain ETGVTQSPTHLIKTRGQQVTLRCSSQSGHNTVSWYQQALGQGPQFIFQYYREEENGRGNFPPRFSGLQFPNYSSELNVNALELDDSALYLCASSSSNTYEQYFGPGTRLTVT.

The chain joins TRBV5-5 to TRBJ2-7; 7 nucleotides agree with TRBD1. CDR1 and CDR2 (germline): SGHKS, YYEKEE (reference sequence). The CDR3 is 15 amino acids. Trimming at V came to 4 bases and at J to 5 bases, leaving 12 bases not matched to a gene. The CDR3 DNA follows: TGTGCCAGCAGCCCCCCACCCACAGGGGTCGACGAGCAGTACTTC. Translation gives CASSPPPTGVDEQYF.

With respect to this clone: At the DNA level, this CDR3 is encoded by other sequences in the same sample as well. This chain's CDR3 is CASSIGKGSNQPQHF. The CDR3 DNA reads TGTGCCAGTAGTATAGGGAAGGGAAGCAATCAGCCCCAGCATTTT. The chain has TRBV19 and TRBJ1-5; no reliable D call. This CDR3 spans 15 amino acids. V was shortened by 1 base and J by 1 base, with 8 bases between the two germline ends. Germline CDR1 LNHDA, CDR2 SQIVND (reference sequence).

This clone was observed a handful of times. The V call is TRBV4-2, the J call TRBJ1-2, with D maybe TRBD1 (5 bases). CDR3 length: 15 amino acids. V was clipped by 0 bases and J by 4 bases, with 12 bases between them. Germline-derived CDR1 and CDR2 are LGHNA and YNFKEQ. CDR3 in amino acids: CASSQETGTPYGYTF. The CDR3 DNA follows: TGTGCCAGCAGCCAAGAAACGGGGACCCCCTATGGCTACACCTTC.

This clone was seen once. The CDR3 DNA is TGCGCCAGCAGCCACCCTTCGACCAGGGATCAAGGCTACACCTTC. Amino acid sequence: CASSHPSTRDQGYTF. The rearrangement links TRBV4-1 to TRBJ1-2, with TRBD1 as a possible D gene (5 bases). V gave up 3 bases and J gave up 8 bases, with 19 bases separating them. Per the germline V gene, CDR1 is MGHRA and CDR2 is YSYEKL. CDR3 length: 15 amino acids.

The V and J genes are TRBV6-1 and TRBJ1-5, with 12 bases fitting TRBD1. Germline values: CDR1 MNHNS, CDR2 SASEGT. The CDR3 loop spans 16 amino acids. After removal of 4 bases from V and 7 bases from J, the junction contained 8 bases not matched to a gene. CDR3 residues: CASSASGTGGGQPQHF. The CDR3 nucleotides read TGTGCCAGCAGTGCATCCGGGACAGGGGGCGGACAGCCCCAGCATTTT.

The genes are TRBV5-6 and TRBJ1-6, with D hard to call. From germline, CDR1 is SGHDT and CDR2 YYEEEE. V was cut by 1 base and J by 7 bases, with 6 bases left in between. CDR3 length: 13 amino acids. The CDR3 DNA reads TGTGCCAGCAGCTTGCTGGTGAATTCACCCCTCCACTTT. The encoded protein is CASSLLVNSPLHF. The full variable domain, its missing parts supplied by reference TRBV5-6 and TRBJ1-6, is DAGVTQSPTHLIKTRGQQVTLRCSPKSGHDTVSWYQQALGQGPQFIFQYYEEEERQRGNFPDRFSGHQFPNYSSELNVNALLLGDSALYLCASSLLVNSPLHFGNGTRLTVT.

The chain employs TRBV5-1 and TRBJ2-1; D is unclear. The CDR3 extends over 14 amino acids. Trimming stripped 0 bases from V and 4 bases from J, with 8 bases between. Germline CDR1 reads SGHRS; CDR2 reads YFSETQ. CDR3 residues: CASSLDTQYNEQFF. DNA of the CDR3: TGCGCCAGCAGCTTGGATACCCAATACAATGAGCAGTTCTTC. Full variable domain (missing parts from reference TRBV5-1 and TRBJ2-1): KAGVTQTPRYLIKTRGQQVTLSCSPISGHRSVSWYQQTPGQGLQFLFEYFSETQRNKGNFPGRFSGRQFSNSRSEMNVSTLELGDSALYLCASSLDTQYNEQFFGPGTRLTVL.

This chain connects TRBV6-4 to TRBJ1-2; no reliable D call. V shed 3 bases and J shed 0 bases, with 5 bases lying between them. CDR3 length equals 13 residues. Germline V lookup: CDR1 MRHNA, CDR2 SNTAGT. This CDR3 reads CASSENANYGYTF. The CDR3 nucleotides read TGTGCCAGCAGTGAAAACGCTAACTATGGCTACACCTTC.

The chain couples TRBV11-1 to TRBJ2-7; no clear D gene. CDR3 size: 12 residues. The V and J ends lost 6 bases and 0 bases respectively, with 6 bases between them. Germline assignment: CDR1 SGHAT and CDR2 FQDESV (reference sequence). The CDR3 here is CASRRSSYEQYF. The CDR3 DNA follows: TGTGCCAGCAGACGGAGCTCCTACGAGCAGTACTTC.